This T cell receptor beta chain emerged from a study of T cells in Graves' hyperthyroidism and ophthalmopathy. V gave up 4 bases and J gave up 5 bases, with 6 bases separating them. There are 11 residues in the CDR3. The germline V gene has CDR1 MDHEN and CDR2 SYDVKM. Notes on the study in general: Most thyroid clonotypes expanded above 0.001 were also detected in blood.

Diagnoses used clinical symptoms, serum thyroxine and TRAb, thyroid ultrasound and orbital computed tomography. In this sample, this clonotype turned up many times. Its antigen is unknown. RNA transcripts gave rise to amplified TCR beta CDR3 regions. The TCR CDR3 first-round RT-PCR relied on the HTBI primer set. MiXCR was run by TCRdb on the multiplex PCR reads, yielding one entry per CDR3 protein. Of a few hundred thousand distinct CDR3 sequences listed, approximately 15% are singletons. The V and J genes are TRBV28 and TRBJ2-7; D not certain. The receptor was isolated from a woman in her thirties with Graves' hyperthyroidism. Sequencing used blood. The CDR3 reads CASSSLNEQYF. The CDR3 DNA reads TGTGCCAGCAGTTCCCTCAACGAGCAGTACTTC.